The clone carrying this T cell receptor (beta chain) was counted only a few times. No antigen is known for it. The data are from a study of T cell repertoires in cytomegalovirus infection. For the study at large: Signatures in public TCR beta sequences pointed to both CMV infection and matching HLA type. Notes on the study in general: CMV-specific TCR beta clonotypes restricted by HLA-C were the ones dominating the ex vivo response. Frequencies of public TCR beta families were cumulated, and this identified carriers of CMV plus the relevant HLA.

V lost 1 base and J 0 bases, leaving 9 bases between the germline ends. The CDR3 extends over 15 amino acids. The V gene's germline CDR1 is MGHRA and CDR2 YSYEKL. MiXCR, applied by TCRdb to the reads, yields one record per CDR3 protein. Among roughly 760,000 distinct CDR3 sequences, about 40% were seen once, and the ten largest hold 2.8%. The chain recombines TRBV4-1 with TRBJ1-1; no reliable D call. The sequence derives from a human donor in good health (CMV status not recorded). Some clones in this sample may be carry-over from other donors' samples. Sequencing was carried out using PBMCs. The CDR3 DNA follows: TGCGCCAGCAGCCAAGCAGCGGGGATGAACACTGAAGCTTTCTTT. Translating gives CASSQAAGMNTEAFF.